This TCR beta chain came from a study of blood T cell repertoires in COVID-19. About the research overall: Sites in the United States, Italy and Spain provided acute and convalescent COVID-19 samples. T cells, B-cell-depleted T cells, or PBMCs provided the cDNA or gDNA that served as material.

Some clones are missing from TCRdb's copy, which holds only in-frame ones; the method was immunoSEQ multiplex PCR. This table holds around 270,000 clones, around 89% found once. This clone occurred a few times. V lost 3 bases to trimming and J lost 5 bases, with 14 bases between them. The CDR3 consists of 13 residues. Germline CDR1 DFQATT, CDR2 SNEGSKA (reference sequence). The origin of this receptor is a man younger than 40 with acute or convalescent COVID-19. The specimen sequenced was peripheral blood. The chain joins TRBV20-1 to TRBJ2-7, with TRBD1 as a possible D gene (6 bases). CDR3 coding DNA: TGCAGTGCTAGTAGGGGACACTTCGACGAGCAGTACTTC. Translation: CSASRGHFDEQYF.